The clone carrying this T cell receptor beta chain has at least ten counts. Trimming shortened V by 4 bases and J by 9 bases, and 10 bases separated the two germline ends. The CDR3 is 11 residues long. One entry per CDR3 protein, called by TCRdb with MiXCR from the PCR reads. This repertoire shows 100,000 or so distinct CDR3 sequences, 30% to 35% found once; its top ten account for around a tenth. This sample is drawn from a study of molecular identifiers for immune sequencing clone quantification. This clonotype was obtained from a human donor in good health. Some libraries in this study had Jurkat cell RNA spiked in. The chain has TRBV12-3 or TRBV12-4 and TRBJ2-7; D ambiguous. The sample taken for sequencing was naive CD8+ T cells from blood, with Jurkat cell RNA spiked in. Indicated subset: FACS-sorted CD8+CD4-CCR7+CD45RA+ naive T cells. CDR3 loop: CASSSAWWQYF. CDR3 DNA sequence: TGTGCCAGCAGTTCAGCTTGGTGGCAGTACTTC.